The clone carrying this TCR beta chain has more than one count but fewer than ten. Its cognate antigen is unknown. All of the isolated RNA was reverse transcribed, so expressed TCRB transcripts were sequenced. The method was immunoSEQ multiplex PCR; TCRdb's version includes in-frame clones alone and lacks a portion of them. The data hold fewer than 450,000 clones, with about 14% observed a single time. A single heparinised draw of roughly 100 mL on average was taken per donor. Purity above 95% was achieved in all sorted populations. These data originate in a study of beta chain features in type 1 diabetes. Trimming left V 4 bases short and J 4 bases short, with 11 bases between. This CDR3 contains 14 residues. From germline, CDR1 is SEHNR and CDR2 FQNEAQ (reference sequence). Overall study results and limits: Shortening that was moderate but significant affected the TCRB CDR3s of Type 1 diabetes patients in all four CD4+ subsets.

V and J are TRBV7-9 and TRBJ1-5; a weak D match, TRBD1 (6 bases). The receptor comes from a woman aged 18-29 years with type 1 diabetes. The sequenced sample consisted of naive CD4+ T cells from blood. DNA for the CDR3: TGTGCCAGCAGCTCGTTGACAGGTAATCAGCCCCAGCATTTT. This encodes CASSSLTGNQPQHF.